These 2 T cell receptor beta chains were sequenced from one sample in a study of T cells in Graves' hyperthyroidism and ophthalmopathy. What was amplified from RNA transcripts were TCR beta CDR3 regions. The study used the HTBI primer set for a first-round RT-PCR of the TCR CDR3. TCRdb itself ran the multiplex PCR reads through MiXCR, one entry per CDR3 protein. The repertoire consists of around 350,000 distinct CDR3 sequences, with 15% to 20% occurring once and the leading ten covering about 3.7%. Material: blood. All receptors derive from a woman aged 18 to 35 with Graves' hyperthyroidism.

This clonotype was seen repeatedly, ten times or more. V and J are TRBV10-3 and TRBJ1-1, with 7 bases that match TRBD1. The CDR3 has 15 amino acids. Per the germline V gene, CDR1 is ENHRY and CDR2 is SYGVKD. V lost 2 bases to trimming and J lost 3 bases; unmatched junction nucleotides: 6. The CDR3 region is CAISEEGQGDTEAFF. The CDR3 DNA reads TGTGCCATCAGTGAGGAGGGGCAGGGGGACACTGAAGCTTTCTTT.

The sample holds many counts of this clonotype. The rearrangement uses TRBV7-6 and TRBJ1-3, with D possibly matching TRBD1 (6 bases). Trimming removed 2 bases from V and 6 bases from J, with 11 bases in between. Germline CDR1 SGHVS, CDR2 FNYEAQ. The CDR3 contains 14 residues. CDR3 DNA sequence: TGTGCCAGCAGCTTAATGGGGACACAAAACACCATATATTTT. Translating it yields CASSLMGTQNTIYF.